This T cell receptor beta chain was retrieved from a study of blood T cell repertoires in COVID-19. Sequenced by immunoSEQ multiplex PCR; TCRdb stores in-frame clones only, minus some. The sample contains about 140,000 clones, about 80% of which appear only once. With 0 bases clipped from V and 2 bases from J, the junction kept 2 bases outside the gene matches. Germline V gene data show CDR1 as ENHRY and CDR2 as SYGVKD. The CDR3 length is 17 residues. This chain connects TRBV10-3 to TRBJ1-5; TRBD1 aligns across 12 bases. The receptor's source is a human donor in a cohort sampled during active COVID-19. Sequenced: peripheral blood. In DNA, the CDR3 is TGTGCCATCAGTGAGTCTGGGACAGGGGGCGGCAATCAGCCCCAGCATTTT. Its protein is CAISESGTGGGNQPQHF.